The 14 T cell receptor beta chains presented below share a single source sample, sequenced in a study of PD-L1 blockade in urothelial cancer. Profiled with immunoSEQ multiplex PCR; TCRdb holds only in-frame clones, not every one. The sample has 71,000 or so clones, roughly nine tenths seen once; the top ten hold approximately 3.5%. Sequencing used PBMCs, obtained around atezolizumab (anti-PD-L1) treatment. The receptor source for this set is a man aged 60 to 69 with urothelial cancer.

The chain joins TRBV30 to TRBJ1-6; no clear D. CDR3 length: 14 residues. V was trimmed by 4 bases and J by 6 bases, leaving 13 bases between them. Germline values: CDR1 GTSNPN, CDR2 SVGIG (reference sequence). The CDR3 protein is CAWKGGPGNSPLHF. CDR3 nucleotide sequence: TGTGCCTGGAAAGGCGGTCCGGGTAATTCACCCCTCCACTTT.

The chain employs TRBV6-1 and TRBJ2-7; 9 nucleotides agree with TRBD1. CDR3 length equals 15 residues. Looked up from germline, CDR1 is MNHNS and CDR2 is SASEGT. The J segment lost 6 bases and the V segment lost 2 bases, leaving 8 bases of the junction unmatched. CDR3 DNA sequence: TGTGCCAGCAGTGAAAACCGGGACAGGGCTCTCGAGCAGTACTTC. It yields the protein CASSENRDRALEQYF.

The chain uses TRBV30 and TRBJ2-7, with D uncertain. This CDR3 comprises 12 residues. V was shortened by 5 bases and J by 0 bases, with 8 bases between the two germline ends. Per germline, CDR1 GTSNPN and CDR2 SVGIG (reference sequence). CDR3 DNA sequence: TGTGCCTGGGCTGTGAGCTCCTACGAGCAGTACTTC. Its translation is CAWAVSSYEQYF. The complete variable domain, with remaining parts taken from reference TRBV30 and TRBJ2-7, reads SQTIHQWPATLVQPVGSPLSLECTVEGTSNPNLYWYRQAAGRGLQLLFYSVGIGQISSEVPQNLSASRPQDRQFILSSKKLLLSDSGFYLCAWAVSSYEQYFGPGTRLTVT.

The chain carries TRBV4-3 and TRBJ2-3, with TRBD1 as a possible D gene (6 bases). The CDR3 has 16 amino acids. Trimming removed 0 bases at V and 1 base at J, with 11 bases between. Germline CDR1 is LGHNA and CDR2 is YSLEER. CDR3 bases: TGCGCCAGCAGCCAAGAATTGTGGGGGCGCACAGATACGCAGTATTTT. It translates to CASSQELWGRTDTQYF.

This clone turned up a few times. The genes are TRBV7-3 and TRBJ2-7; the D gene is possibly TRBD2 (6 bases). The germline CDR1 and CDR2 sequences are SGHTA and FQGTGA. The CDR3 has 16 residues. V dropped 2 bases and J dropped 5 bases, with 19 bases sitting between them. CDR3 region: CASSLGIPGERNEQYF. The CDR3 DNA is TGTGCCAGCAGCTTAGGAATCCCGGGGGAAAGGAACGAGCAGTACTTC.

This sequence joins TRBV11-3 and TRBJ2-5, with a possible D match to TRBD2 (6 bases). The CDR3 covers 16 residues. With 5 bases removed from V and 1 base from J, the gap between germline ends came to 17 bases. Germline-derived CDR1 and CDR2 are SGHNT and YENEEA. Here the CDR3 reads CASSLRSGVAQETQYF. CDR3 nucleotides: TGTGCCAGCAGCCTCCGGTCGGGGGTGGCCCAAGAGACCCAGTACTTC.

This rearrangement joins TRBV28 to TRBJ1-2, with D tentatively TRBD1 (6 bases). The germline V gene has CDR1 MDHEN and CDR2 SYDVKM. The V and J ends lost 2 bases and 11 bases respectively, with 15 bases between them. The CDR3 is 13 residues long. CDR3 sequence: CASSLEQGRGYTF. DNA of the CDR3: TGTGCCAGCAGTTTAGAACAGGGCCGAGGGTACACCTTC.

The chain couples TRBV28 to TRBJ2-5; D ambiguous. The length of the CDR3 is 11 residues. Per the germline V gene, CDR1 is MDHEN and CDR2 is SYDVKM. The V end was cut by 4 bases, the J end by 4 bases, with 4 bases between. Written as DNA, the CDR3 is TGTGCCAGCAGTTCCCTAGAGACCCAGTACTTC. Residues: CASSSLETQYF.

The sample holds a few counts of this clone. The rearrangement uses TRBV5-1 and TRBJ2-2; TRBD2 matches 10 bases. CDR1 and CDR2 from the germline V gene are SGHRS and YFSETQ. V gave up 4 bases and J gave up 4 bases; unmatched junction bases: 4. There are 15 residues in the CDR3. The CDR3 sequence is CASSLGTSVTGELFF. DNA of the CDR3: TGCGCCAGCAGCCTCGGGACTAGCGTCACCGGGGAGCTGTTTTTT.

This chain uses TRBV5-1 with TRBJ2-5; 10 positions agree with TRBD2. Per the germline V gene, CDR1 is SGHRS and CDR2 is YFSETQ. Trimming at V came to 0 bases and at J to 2 bases, leaving 4 bases not matched to a gene. The CDR3 runs to 16 residues. The CDR3 DNA reads TGCGCCAGCAGCTTGGCGACTAGCGGGTGGCAAGAGACCCAGTACTTC. As protein: CASSLATSGWQETQYF.

The V call is TRBV27, the J call TRBJ1-5; perhaps TRBD1 as D (6 bases). The CDR3 runs to 14 residues. The V gene's germline CDR1 is MNHEY and CDR2 SMNVEV (reference sequence). V lost 5 bases, J lost 0 bases, and 8 bases lay in between. This CDR3 reads CASSGGPSNQPQHF. The CDR3 DNA sequence: TGTGCCAGCAGTGGGGGCCCTAGCAATCAGCCCCAGCATTTT.

The DNA for the CDR3 is TGTGCCAGCAGCTTAGGATCTTTTTCGGGTCCCTATGGCTACACCTTC. It encodes CASSLGSFSGPYGYTF. The V and J genes are TRBV7-2 and TRBJ1-2; D ambiguous. Germline CDR1 and CDR2: SGHTA and FQGNSA. The CDR3 runs to 16 residues. V was trimmed by 1 base and J by 4 bases, leaving 16 bases between them.

This clone was found a few times. This chain connects TRBV6-1 to TRBJ1-2; D might be TRBD1 (5 bases). The V end lost 4 bases, the J end lost 5 bases, and 20 bases lay between the germline ends. The CDR3 spans 16 residues. CDR1 and CDR2 (germline): MNHNS, SASEGT. As DNA, the CDR3 is TGTGCCAGCAGTGCCACCTCCGTCGGGGGTGGATATGGCTACACCTTC. It translates to CASSATSVGGGYGYTF.

This rearrangement joins TRBV11-2 to TRBJ1-1, with D possibly being TRBD1 (5 bases). Germline V gene sequence: CDR1 SGHAT, CDR2 FQNNGV. Trimming removed 3 bases at V and 6 bases at J, with 8 bases between. The CDR3 runs to 12 residues. The DNA for the CDR3 is TGTGCCAGCAGCTTCGGGGGACCTGAAGCTTTCTTT. Translating gives CASSFGGPEAFF.